The 23 T cell receptor beta chains given below trace back to one sample, sequenced in a study. TCRdb used MiXCR to reprocess the RT-PCR reads, holding one entry per CDR3 protein. The repertoire holds about 680,000 distinct CDR3 sequences, with over 12% as singletons. The specimen was memory CD4+ T cells from blood. All receptors come from a female donor in good health, serving as a healthy control.

The chain couples TRBV5-6 to TRBJ1-6, with D tentatively TRBD1 (6 bases). Trimming pared 4 bases from V and 10 bases from J, leaving 18 bases between. The length of the CDR3 is 15 residues. The germline V gene has CDR1 SGHDT and CDR2 YYEEEE. This chain's CDR3 is CASSGTNRVGSPLHF. The DNA of the CDR3 is TGTGCCAGCAGCGGGACTAACAGGGTCGGGTCACCCCTCCACTTT.

This chain uses TRBV18 with TRBJ2-7; weak D call: TRBD1 (6 bases). CDR3 length equals 13 residues. In germline, CDR1 is KGHSH, CDR2 LQKENI. The ends were cut back, 5 bases at V and 3 bases at J, with 11 bases in the middle. DNA of the CDR3: TGTGCCAGCTCATCACAACAGGGCTACGAGCAGTACTTC. Translating it yields CASSSQQGYEQYF.

The genes are TRBV5-1 and TRBJ1-4, with D possibly being TRBD1 (5 bases). V lost 2 bases and J 8 bases, leaving 13 bases between the germline ends. The length of the CDR3 is 14 residues. CDR1 SGHRS and CDR2 YFSETQ come from the germline V gene. CDR3 sequence reads: CASSLDRNLEKLFF. CDR3 coding DNA: TGCGCCAGCAGCTTAGACAGAAACTTAGAAAAACTGTTTTTT.

This clonotype was detected a few times. J is TRBJ1-5 and V is TRBV7-3; the D gene is possibly TRBD1 (5 bases). The length of the CDR3 is 19 residues. CDR1 and CDR2 (germline): SGHTA, FQGTGA. The V end was cut by 0 bases, the J end by 2 bases, with 20 bases between. CDR3 loop: CASSLTRECPEGRNQPQHF. DNA of the CDR3: TGTGCCAGCAGCTTAACGCGGGAGTGTCCCGAGGGGCGCAATCAGCCCCAGCATTTT.

This clonotype has ten or more counts. The CDR3 DNA is TGTGCCAGCAGTTTATTCGGGGAGCTGTTTTTT. As protein: CASSLFGELFF. The chain couples TRBV27 to TRBJ2-2; D gene unclear. Germline assignment: CDR1 MNHEY and CDR2 SMNVEV (reference sequence). CDR3 length: 11 residues. The V and J ends lost 1 base and 7 bases respectively, with 1 base between them.

This clonotype has ten or more counts. The J gene is TRBJ2-3, the V gene TRBV7-2; D uncertain. The CDR3 length is 15 residues. Trimming took 3 bases from V and 1 from J, leaving 11 bases between them. Germline CDR1 and CDR2: SGHTA and FQGNSA. CDR3 DNA: TGTGCCAGCAGCTTGTTTACCTTGGGCACAGATACGCAGTATTTT. The encoded protein is CASSLFTLGTDTQYF.

This chain joins TRBV7-2 and TRBJ2-7; D unresolved. V lost 4 bases and J 3 bases, leaving 10 bases between the germline ends. The germline CDR1 and CDR2 sequences are SGHTA and FQGNSA. This CDR3 is 13 amino acids long. The CDR3 protein is CASSSLRSYEQYF. CDR3 nucleotide sequence: TGTGCCAGCAGCTCCCTCCGGAGCTACGAGCAGTACTTC.

Only a few counts were recorded for this clonotype. The chain couples TRBV29-1 to TRBJ1-3; no firm D call. The CDR3 length is 14 residues. The V gene's germline CDR1 is SQVTM and CDR2 ANQGSEA. V lost 3 bases and J lost 2, with 11 bases in between. The CDR3 spells CSVDPQHTGNTIYF. The DNA for the CDR3 is TGCAGCGTTGACCCCCAACATACTGGAAACACCATATATTTT. Full variable domain (remainder filled in from reference TRBV29-1 and TRBJ1-3): SAVISQKPSRDICQRGTSLTIQCQVDSQVTMMFWYRQQPGQSLTLIATANQGSEATYESGFVIDKFPISRPNLTFSTLTVSNMSPEDSSIYLCSVDPQHTGNTIYFGEGSWLTVV.

This chain links TRBV11-2 with TRBJ1-2; the match to TRBD1 covers 7 bases. V was pared by 7 bases and J by 4 bases, with 3 bases of the junction left unmatched. Germline loops: CDR1 SGHAT, CDR2 FQNNGV. The CDR3 length is 12 residues. In nucleotides, the CDR3 is TGTGCCAGCACAGGGGGTGTCTATGGCTACACCTTC. This gives the protein CASTGGVYGYTF.

This clonotype was seen only a few times. V usage is TRBV25-1 and J usage is TRBJ2-7; 9 bases line up with TRBD1. Trimming cost V 3 bases and J 4 bases; bases outside gene matches: 4. This CDR3 is 14 amino acids long. CDR1 and CDR2 from the germline V gene are MGHDK and SYGVNS. The CDR3 loop reads CASSEDRGKYEQYF. CDR3 in DNA: TGTGCCAGCAGTGAGGACAGGGGAAAATACGAGCAGTACTTC.

V and J are TRBV29-1 and TRBJ2-3; D is possibly TRBD2 (5 bases). The germline V and J ends were trimmed by 4 bases and 5 bases, with 7 bases remaining between them. The CDR3 runs to 11 residues. In germline, CDR1 is SQVTM, CDR2 ANQGSEA. The CDR3 sequence is CSVGAGDTQYF. In nucleotides, the CDR3 is TGCAGCGTTGGGGCGGGAGATACGCAGTATTTT.

This clonotype was seen repeatedly, ten times or more. This chain joins TRBV5-5 and TRBJ1-2, with a weak D call TRBD1 (5 bases). The germline V and J ends were trimmed by 3 bases and 2 bases, with 14 bases remaining between them. CDR1 is SGHKS, CDR2 YYEKEE, per germline (reference sequence). CDR3 size: 15 residues. The CDR3 coding sequence is TGTGCCAGCAGCTATGGGCCTTGGGGGAACTATGGCTACACCTTC. It codes for CASSYGPWGNYGYTF.

The chain employs TRBV12-3 or TRBV12-4 and TRBJ2-6, with a possible D match to TRBD2 (5 bases). There are 20 residues in the CDR3. The V gene lost 3 bases and the J gene lost 1 base, with 22 bases spanning the gap. CDR3 amino acids: CASSLTLRDRGRSGANVLTF. The CDR3, as DNA: TGTGCCAGCAGTTTGACCTTACGGGATAGAGGAAGATCTGGGGCCAACGTCCTGACTTTC.

This chain joins TRBV12-3 or TRBV12-4 and TRBJ2-1; 11 bases fit TRBD2. V lost 7 bases and J lost 5; bases outside the gene matches: 7. The CDR3 consists of 15 residues. CDR3: CASTPGLAGNNEQFF. CDR3 coding DNA: TGTGCCAGCACCCCTGGACTAGCGGGCAACAATGAGCAGTTCTTC.

J is TRBJ1-1 and V is TRBV20-1; weak D call: TRBD1 (5 bases). V was clipped by 4 bases and J by 1 base, with 22 bases between them. The germline gives CDR1 DFQATT, CDR2 SNEGSKA (reference sequence). The length of the CDR3 is 17 residues. DNA for the CDR3: TGCAGTGCTAAGGCGACTTGGAACCAGGGTTGGAACACTGAAGCTTTCTTT. Its protein is CSAKATWNQGWNTEAFF.

This clonotype was observed a handful of times. The rearrangement joins TRBV28 to TRBJ1-4; the match to TRBD1 covers 8 bases. Germline V CDR1 and CDR2: MDHEN, SYDVKM. The V segment lost 5 bases and the J segment 5 bases; nucleotides outside the gene matches: 1. The CDR3 runs to 13 residues. CDR3: CASSGQGNEKLFF. The CDR3 bases are TGTGCCAGCAGTGGACAGGGAAATGAAAAACTGTTTTTT.

This clonotype came up many times. The rearrangement uses TRBV6-5 and TRBJ1-2; 11 nucleotides match TRBD1. This CDR3 contains 16 residues. The germline gives CDR1 MNHEY, CDR2 SVGAGI. Unmatched junction bases numbered 6, after V lost 2 bases and J lost 4 bases. CDR3 loop: CASSYTRTGGTYGYTF. CDR3 nucleotides: TGTGCCAGCAGTTACACTAGGACAGGGGGCACCTATGGCTACACCTTC.

This chain uses TRBV20-1 with TRBJ2-7; D perhaps matches TRBD2 (5 bases). Germline CDR1 reads DFQATT; CDR2 reads SNEGSKA (reference sequence). This CDR3 has 14 amino acids. The V end lost 0 bases, the J end lost 9 bases, and 18 bases lay between the germline ends. This chain's CDR3 is CSAREASKGPGQYF. Written as DNA, the CDR3 is TGCAGTGCTAGAGAGGCTAGCAAGGGCCCGGGGCAGTACTTC.

To note about this clonotype: This may stem from a read error, because a much larger clone lies one nucleotide away. This chain uses TRBV20-1 with TRBJ2-3; the D gene is possibly TRBD2 (6 bases). The CDR3 is 13 amino acids. With 4 bases removed from V and 5 bases from J, the gap between germline ends came to 13 bases. Per the germline V gene, CDR1 is DFQATT and CDR2 is SNEGSKA (reference sequence). The CDR3 here is CSAKVGGKDTQYF. The CDR3 DNA is TGCAGTGCTAAGGTCGGGGGAAAAGATACGCAGTATTTT.

This clonotype was detected a few times. The chain joins TRBV7-2 to TRBJ1-2; TRBD1 matches at 8 bases. V lost 4 bases and J lost 7; bases outside the gene matches: 14. The CDR3 length is 16 residues. Germline CDR1 reads SGHTA; CDR2 reads FQGNSA. This CDR3 reads CASSSPMGQGAAGYTF. DNA of the CDR3: TGTGCCAGCAGCTCCCCAATGGGGCAGGGGGCGGCTGGCTACACCTTC.

The chain employs TRBV29-1 and TRBJ2-7, with D perhaps matching TRBD2 (6 bases). The length of the CDR3 is 12 residues. The germline V gene encodes CDR1 SQVTM and CDR2 ANQGSEA. V shed 2 bases and J shed 6 bases, with 11 bases lying between them. The CDR3 DNA reads TGCAGCGTTGAACGGGCCGGGAGCGAGCAGTACTTC. It translates to CSVERAGSEQYF.

This clonotype was observed a handful of times. This sequence joins TRBV29-1 and TRBJ1-1; a possible D gene is TRBD1 (5 bases). Germline-derived CDR1 and CDR2 are SQVTM and ANQGSEA. The CDR3 spans 13 residues. V lost 8 bases, J lost 4 bases, and 17 bases lay in between. The CDR3 spells CSLMGIGATEAFF. The CDR3 DNA is TGCAGCCTGATGGGGATTGGGGCCACTGAAGCTTTCTTT.

The rearrangement links TRBV30 to TRBJ2-2; 7 bases match TRBD2. The trim removed 4 bases at V and 6 bases at J, leaving 5 bases unmatched. The CDR3 totals 13 residues. Germline V CDR1 and CDR2: GTSNPN, SVGIG (reference sequence). The CDR3 sequence: CAWKRELAGELFF. CDR3 in DNA: TGTGCCTGGAAGCGGGAACTGGCCGGGGAGCTGTTTTTT.